This TCR beta chain was observed in a study of regulatory T cells in long-lasting Graves disease. The CDR3 consists of 19 residues. In germline, CDR1 is MDHEN, CDR2 SYDVKM. Time point defined: persistent/refractory GD, antithyroid drugs over 5 years with positive TRAb. PBMC RNA was the source of the TCR library. Through Arm-PCR of CDR3 regions and iRepertoire HTBI primers, TCR beta libraries were built. From the multiplex PCR reads, TCRdb called clonotypes with MiXCR, one entry per CDR3 protein. This sample has around 400,000 distinct CDR3 sequences, with approximately 25% found just once. In its sample, this clonotype was seen a few times. A read error may be the cause here, since a much bigger clone is one base away.

Sequenced material: peripheral blood mononuclear cells (PBMCs), taken when the disease was refractory, from a patient treated with antithyroid drugs. This TCR was sampled from a woman in her forties with Graves disease. The chain couples TRBV28 to TRBJ2-2; 13 positions match TRBD2. The CDR3 here is CASSRLRLAGGPNAGELFF. The CDR3 nucleotides read TGTGCCAGCAGCCGGCTCAGACTAGCGGGAGGCCCGAACGCCGGGGAGCTGTTTTTT. Using reference TRBV28 and TRBJ2-2 for the parts outside the CDR3, the full variable domain is DVKVTQSSRYLVKRTGEKVFLECVQDMDHENMFWYRQDPGLGLRLIYFSYDVKMKEKGDIPEGYSVSREKKERFSLILESASTNQTSMYLCASSRLRLAGGPNAGELFFGEGSRLTVL.